This T cell receptor beta chain originates from a study of T cell responses to AZD1222 COVID-19 vaccine. Study findings and constraints: Spike regions recognized by vaccine-associated CD4 TCRs spanned the protein, led by 160-218 and 743-854.

Profiling relied on immunoSEQ multiplex PCR, and the TCRdb table lists in-frame clones only, not all of them. Altogether 160,000 or so clones are present, over 75% being singletons, with the ten largest covering over 4%. Pooled together were second doses at about 4 or about 12 weeks. Details on this clone: The antigen remains undetermined.

The sample consisted of peripheral blood, taken 28 days after the second AZD1222 dose. This TCR was recovered from an adult who received the AZD1222 COVID-19 vaccine.

The CDR3 bases are TGTGCCAGCAGCAGACAGACTGAAGCTTTCTTT. The encoded protein is CASSRQTEAFF. The chain has TRBV7-9 and TRBJ1-1; D is perhaps TRBD1 (5 bases). CDR1 SEHNR and CDR2 FQNEAQ come from the germline V gene (reference sequence). This CDR3 is built from 11 residues. V shed 5 bases and J shed 5 bases, with 6 bases lying between them.